A single T cell receptor (beta chain) is shown here with its context. The specificity of this receptor is unknown. A junction end diverges from the germline sequence, so it may reflect a read error. Libraries were constructed by PCR. TCRdb shows the sequencer as Illumina HiSeq 2500. Molecular barcoding was employed in the preparation of TCR libraries, with unique molecular identifiers being used to normalize TCRbeta repertoire quantification. TCRdb redid the processing of the public reads, applying fastp at Q25 and MiXCR, and retained in-frame beta chains. One record per CDR3 amino acid sequence lists the most common genes and DNA. The sample includes 500,000 to 750,000 distinct CDR3 sequences, with 25% to 30% observed a single time. About 35% of the sample goes to the ten largest clones. The CDR3 covers 19 residues, taking in both the cysteine and the phenylalanine. The DNA shown is the 57-base CDR3, in frame from base 1. As encoded in the germline V gene, CDR1 is SGHRS while CDR2 is YFSETQ.

The treatment or condition label corresponds to: allogeneic hematopoietic cell transplantation with graft depleted of TCRalphabeta T cells and CD19 B cells. TCRalphabeta/CD19-depleted allogeneic hematopoietic cell grafts were given to the transplant recipients, all of whom were children. The data derive from a study of T-cell reconstitution after alpha-beta-depleted transplantation in children (dated by TCRdb to the mid-2010s). In terms of the full investigation: Using TCR repertoire profiling, the study quantitatively followed how T-cell immune reconstitution unfolded in children after TCRalphabeta/CD19-depleted allogeneic hematopoietic cell transplantation.

Results and caveats for the whole study, not just this receptor: About two months after transplant, the apparently early recovery of alphabetaT-cell counts reportedly depended on just several hundred clones that had expanded rapidly and came from non-depleted graft cells. In some patients, high TCRbeta diversity at day 60 was attributed to recipient T cells and intrathymic progenitors that had survived conditioning. Hyperexpanded clone frequencies declined over subsequent months; after one year, T-cell counts and TCRbeta diversity were mostly attributed to newly produced T cells.

The source is a boy under two years old with Wiskott-Aldrich syndrome, due to receive a stem cell transplant. This chain joins TRBV5-1 to TRBJ2-6, with 8 middle bases fitting TRBD1. The sequencing used PBMCs, collected before TCRalphabeta/CD19-depleted stem cell transplant. The CDR3 region reads CASRAGGSELRSGANGLTF. The nucleotide sequence is given as TGCGCCAGCAGGGCAGGGGGCTCGGAGCTCCGCTCTGGGGCCAACGGCCTGACTTTC. Full variable domain (CDR3 extended with the reference TRBV5-1 and TRBJ2-6 proteins): KAGVTQTPRYLIKTRGQQVTLSCSPISGHRSVSWYQQTPGQGLQFLFEYFSETQRNKGNFPGRFSGRQFSNSRSEMNVSTLELGDSALYLCASRAGGSELRSGANGLTFGAGSRLTVL.